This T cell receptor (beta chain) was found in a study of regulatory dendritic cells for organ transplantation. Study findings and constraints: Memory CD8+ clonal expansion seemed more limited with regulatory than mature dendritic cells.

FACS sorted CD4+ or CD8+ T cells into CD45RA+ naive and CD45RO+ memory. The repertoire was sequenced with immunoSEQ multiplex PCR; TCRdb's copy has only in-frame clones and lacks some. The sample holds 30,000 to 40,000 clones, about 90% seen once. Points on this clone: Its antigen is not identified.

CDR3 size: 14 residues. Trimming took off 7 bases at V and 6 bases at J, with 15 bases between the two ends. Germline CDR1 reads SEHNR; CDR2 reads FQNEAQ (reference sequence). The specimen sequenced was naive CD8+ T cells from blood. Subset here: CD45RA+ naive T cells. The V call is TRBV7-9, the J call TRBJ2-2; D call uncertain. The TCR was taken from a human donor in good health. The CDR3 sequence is CASTRGSYPGELFF. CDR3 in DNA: TGTGCCAGCACTCGAGGCTCCTATCCCGGGGAGCTGTTTTTT.